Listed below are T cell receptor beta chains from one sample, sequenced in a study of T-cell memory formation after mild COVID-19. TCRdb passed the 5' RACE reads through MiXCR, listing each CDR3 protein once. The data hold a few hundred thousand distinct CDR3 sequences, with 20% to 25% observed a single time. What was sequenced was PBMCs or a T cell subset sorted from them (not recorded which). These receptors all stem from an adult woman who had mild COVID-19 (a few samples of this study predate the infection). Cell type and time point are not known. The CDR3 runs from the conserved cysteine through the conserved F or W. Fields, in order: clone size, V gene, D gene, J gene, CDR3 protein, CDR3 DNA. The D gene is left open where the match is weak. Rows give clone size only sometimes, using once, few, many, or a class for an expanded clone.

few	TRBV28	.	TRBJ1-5	CASSLVTRVVSSNQPQHF	TGTGCCAGCAGTTTAGTTACCCGAGTAGTAAGTAGCAATCAGCCCCAGCATTTT
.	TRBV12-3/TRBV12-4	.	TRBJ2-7	CASSMGGSAEQYF	TGTGCCAGCAGCATGGGGGGCTCTGCCGAGCAGTACTTC
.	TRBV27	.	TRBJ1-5	CASGGGNQPQHF	TGTGCCAGCGGGGGTGGCAATCAGCCCCAGCATTTT
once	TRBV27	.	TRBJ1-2	CARSLGGRNYGYTF	TGTGCCAGATCCCTGGGGGGGAGGAACTATGGCTACACCTTC
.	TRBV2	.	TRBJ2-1	CASTRTGEQFF	TGTGCCAGCACCCGGACCGGTGAGCAGTTCTTC
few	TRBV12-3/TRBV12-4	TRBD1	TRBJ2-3	CASGRDRGTDTQYF	TGTGCCAGCGGCCGGGACAGGGGTACAGATACGCAGTATTTT
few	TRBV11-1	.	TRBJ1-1	CASSTPTGNTEAFF	TGTGCCAGCAGCACCCCGACGGGGAACACTGAAGCTTTCTTT
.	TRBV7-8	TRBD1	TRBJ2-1	CASSLGYRTGPMDEQFF	TGTGCCAGCAGCTTAGGGTACCGGACAGGGCCTATGGATGAGCAGTTCTTC
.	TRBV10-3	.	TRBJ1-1	CAISVVERNTEAFF	TGTGCCATCAGTGTGGTGGAGAGAAACACTGAAGCTTTCTTT
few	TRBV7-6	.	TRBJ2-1	CASSLGGDISYNEQFF	TGTGCCAGCAGCTTAGGAGGGGATATCTCCTACAATGAGCAGTTCTTC
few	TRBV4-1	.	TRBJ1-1	CASSQEHPTEAFF	TGCGCCAGCAGCCAAGAACACCCGACGGAAGCTTTCTTT
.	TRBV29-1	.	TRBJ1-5	CSVEMDSNQPQHF	TGCAGCGTTGAAATGGATAGCAATCAGCCCCAGCATTTT
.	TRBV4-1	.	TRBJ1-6	CASSHPTRSYNSPLHF	TGCGCCAGCAGCCACCCCACGCGGTCCTATAATTCACCCCTCCACTTT
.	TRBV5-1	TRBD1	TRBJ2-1	CASSLADRDYNEQFF	TGCGCCAGCAGCTTGGCTGACAGGGATTACAATGAGCAGTTCTTC
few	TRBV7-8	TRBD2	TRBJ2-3	CASSSALGGGGTDTQYF	TGTGCCAGCAGCTCCGCCCTTGGGGGGGGGGGCACAGATACGCAGTATTTT
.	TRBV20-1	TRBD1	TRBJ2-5	CSARTGVRVETQYF	TGCAGTGCTAGGACAGGGGTACGGGTGGAGACCCAGTACTTC
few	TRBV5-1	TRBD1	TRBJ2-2	CASSWDRGPENTGELFF	TGCGCCAGCAGCTGGGACAGGGGGCCGGAGAACACCGGGGAGCTGTTTTTT
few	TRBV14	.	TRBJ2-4	CASSHSTAIQYF	TGTGCCAGCAGCCATTCGACTGCCATTCAGTACTTC
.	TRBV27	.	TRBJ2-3	CASSTGTDVSTDTQYF	TGTGCCAGCAGTACCGGGACGGATGTTAGCACAGATACGCAGTATTTT
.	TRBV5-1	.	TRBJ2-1	CASSLYGTRDEQFF	TGCGCCAGCAGCTTATATGGGACGAGGGATGAGCAGTTCTTC
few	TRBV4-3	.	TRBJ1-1	CASSQDPGSNTEAFF	TGCGCCAGCAGCCAAGATCCCGGGTCGAACACTGAAGCTTTCTTT
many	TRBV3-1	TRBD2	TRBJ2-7	CASSQDLWTSGRGYEQYF	TGTGCCAGCAGCCAAGATTTATGGACTAGCGGGAGGGGGTACGAGCAGTACTTC
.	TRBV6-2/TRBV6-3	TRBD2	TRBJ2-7	CASSSSAGASYEQYF	TGTGCCAGCAGTTCTTCAGCGGGAGCGTCCTACGAGCAGTACTTC